This T cell receptor beta chain was observed in a study of CD8 T cells in Susac syndrome. RNA in amounts of roughly 0.5 to 1 ug was reverse transcribed with random hexamers. TCRdb independently ran MiXCR on the immunoSEQ multiplex PCR reads; one entry per CDR3 protein. The profile covers 150,000 to 200,000 distinct CDR3 sequences, with approximately 96% appearing a single time and 0.093% taken by the ten largest. The V gene's germline CDR1 is LGHDT and CDR2 YNNKEL (reference sequence). This CDR3 has 14 amino acids. The V end was cut by 6 bases, the J end by 7 bases, with 13 bases between. This sequence joins TRBV3-1 and TRBJ1-6, with a possible D match to TRBD1 (6 bases). The sequence derives from a human donor with multiple sclerosis. What was sequenced was CD4+ T cells from PBMCs. This CDR3 reads CASSLGQRNSPLHF. The CDR3 DNA reads as TGTGCCAGCAGTCTCGGACAGAGGAATTCACCCCTCCACTTT.